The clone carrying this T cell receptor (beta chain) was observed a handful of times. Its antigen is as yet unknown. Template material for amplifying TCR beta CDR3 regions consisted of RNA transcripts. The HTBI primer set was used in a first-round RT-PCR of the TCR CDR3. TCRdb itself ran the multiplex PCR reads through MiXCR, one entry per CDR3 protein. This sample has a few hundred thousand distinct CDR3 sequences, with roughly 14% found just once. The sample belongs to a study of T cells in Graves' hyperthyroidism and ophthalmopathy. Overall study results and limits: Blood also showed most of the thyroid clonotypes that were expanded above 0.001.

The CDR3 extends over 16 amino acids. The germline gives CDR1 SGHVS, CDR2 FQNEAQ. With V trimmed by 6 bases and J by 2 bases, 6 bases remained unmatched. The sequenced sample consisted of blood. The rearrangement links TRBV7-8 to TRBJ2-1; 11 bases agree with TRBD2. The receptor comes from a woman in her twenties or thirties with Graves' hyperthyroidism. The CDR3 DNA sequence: TGTGCCAGCAGACTTACTAGCGGGAGTCCCTACAATGAGCAGTTCTTC. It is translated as CASRLTSGSPYNEQFF.